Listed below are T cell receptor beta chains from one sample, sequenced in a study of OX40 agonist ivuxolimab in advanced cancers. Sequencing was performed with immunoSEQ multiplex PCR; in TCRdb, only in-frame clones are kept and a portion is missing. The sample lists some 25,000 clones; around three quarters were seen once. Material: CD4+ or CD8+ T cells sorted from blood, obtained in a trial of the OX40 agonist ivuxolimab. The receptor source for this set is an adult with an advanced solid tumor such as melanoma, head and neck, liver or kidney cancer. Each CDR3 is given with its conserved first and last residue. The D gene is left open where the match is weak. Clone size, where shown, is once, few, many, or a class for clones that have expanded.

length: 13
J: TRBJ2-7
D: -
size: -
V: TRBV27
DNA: TGTGCCAGCAGTAAAAGGGTTTCCTACGAGCAGTACTTC
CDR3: CASSKRVSYEQYF

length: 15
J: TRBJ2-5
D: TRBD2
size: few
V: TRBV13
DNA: TGTGCCAGCAGCTTAGGCCTAGGACTAGCAGAGACCCAGTACTTC
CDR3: CASSLGLGLAETQYF

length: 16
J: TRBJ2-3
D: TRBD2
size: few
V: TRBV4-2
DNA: TGTGCCAGCAGCCAAGATAGCGGGGGGGGAGCAGATACGCAGTATTTT
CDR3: CASSQDSGGGADTQYF

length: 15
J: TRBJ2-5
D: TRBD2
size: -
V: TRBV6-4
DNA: TGTGCCAGCAGTCCTTCTAGCGGGGGGCCAGAGACCCAGTACTTC
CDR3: CASSPSSGGPETQYF

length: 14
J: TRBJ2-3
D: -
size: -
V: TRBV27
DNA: TGTGCCAGCAGTTTATCTATCAGCACAGATACGCAGTATTTT
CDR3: CASSLSISTDTQYF

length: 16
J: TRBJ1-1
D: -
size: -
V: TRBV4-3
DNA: TGCGCCAGCAGCCCGAGATGGCGCGGAGGGAACACTGAAGCTTTCTTT
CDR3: CASSPRWRGGNTEAFF

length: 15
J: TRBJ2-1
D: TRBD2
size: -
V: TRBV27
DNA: TGTGCCAGCAGGCCCGGACTAGGGCCTAATAATGAGCAGTTCTTC
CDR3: CASRPGLGPNNEQFF

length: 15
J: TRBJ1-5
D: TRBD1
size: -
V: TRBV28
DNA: TGTGCCATCGGGGACAGGGCCCCTGGGAATCAGCCCCAGCATTTT
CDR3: CAIGDRAPGNQPQHF

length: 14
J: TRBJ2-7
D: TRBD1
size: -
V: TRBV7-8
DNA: TGTGCCAGCAGCCCCCGGGACAGGGCATACGAGCAGTACTTC
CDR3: CASSPRDRAYEQYF

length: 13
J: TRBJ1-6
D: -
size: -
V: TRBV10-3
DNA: TGTGCCATCAGTGAGCCCACGAAGGCACAGTCGCCGTTT
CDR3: CAISEPTKAQSPF

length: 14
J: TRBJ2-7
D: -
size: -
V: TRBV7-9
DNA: TGTGCCAGCAGCTCGCCCACAGGGTACTACGAGCAGTACTTC
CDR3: CASSSPTGYYEQYF

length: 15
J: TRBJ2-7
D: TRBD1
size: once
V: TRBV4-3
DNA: TGCGCCAGCAGCCAAACCACAGGGGAGCACTACGAGCAGTACTTC
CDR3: CASSQTTGEHYEQYF

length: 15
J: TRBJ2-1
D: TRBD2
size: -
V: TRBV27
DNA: TGTGCCAGCAGCCTGTGGGGGGGGATTAACAATGAGCAGTTCTTC
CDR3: CASSLWGGINNEQFF

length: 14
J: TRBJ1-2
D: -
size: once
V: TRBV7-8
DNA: TGTGCCAGCAGCCCCGGGGGTCTGCGGAGGGGCTACACCTTC
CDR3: CASSPGGLRRGYTF

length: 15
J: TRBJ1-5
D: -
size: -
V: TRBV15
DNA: TGTGCCACCAGCAGGGACCGGGTCGTCAATCAGCCCCAGCATTTT
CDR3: CATSRDRVVNQPQHF

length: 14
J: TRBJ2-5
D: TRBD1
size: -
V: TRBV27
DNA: TGTGCCTCCAAGGGACAGGGGGCAGGGGAGACCCAGTACTTC
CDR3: CASKGQGAGETQYF

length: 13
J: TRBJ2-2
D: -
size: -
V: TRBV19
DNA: TGTGCCAGTAGTATCGGTCCGACCGGGGAGCTGTTTTTT
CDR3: CASSIGPTGELFF

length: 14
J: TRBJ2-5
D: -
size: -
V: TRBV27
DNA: TGTGCCAGCAGTTTAGTAGGGGGAGGAGAGACCCAGTACTTC
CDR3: CASSLVGGGETQYF

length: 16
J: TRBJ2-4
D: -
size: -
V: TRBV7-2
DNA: TGTGCCAGCAGCCCGGCTGGGGGGATGGCCAAAAACATTCAGTACTTC
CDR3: CASSPAGGMAKNIQYF

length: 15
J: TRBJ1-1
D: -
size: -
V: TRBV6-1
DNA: TGTGCCAGCCTAATCATCGGACAGATTAACACTGAAGCTTTCTTT
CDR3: CASLIIGQINTEAFF

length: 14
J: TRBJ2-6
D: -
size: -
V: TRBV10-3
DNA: TGTGCCACCCAGCTGATCTCTGGGGCCAACGTCCTGACTTTC
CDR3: CATQLISGANVLTF

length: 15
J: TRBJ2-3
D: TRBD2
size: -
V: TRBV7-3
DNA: TGTGCCAGCAGCTTAACTAGCGGGGTGGGAGATACGCAGTATTTT
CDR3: CASSLTSGVGDTQYF

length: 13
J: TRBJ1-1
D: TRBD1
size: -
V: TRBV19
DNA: TGTGCCAGTGGTGACAGGGTGAACACTGAAGCTTTCTTT
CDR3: CASGDRVNTEAFF

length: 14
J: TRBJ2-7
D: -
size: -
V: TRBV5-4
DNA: TGTGCCAGCAGCACAGGACTCAATTCCTACGAGCAGTACTTC
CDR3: CASSTGLNSYEQYF

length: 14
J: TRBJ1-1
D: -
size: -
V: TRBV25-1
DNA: TGTGCCAGCAGTGAATGGGGGTTGGTCACTGAAGCTTTCTTT
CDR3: CASSEWGLVTEAFF

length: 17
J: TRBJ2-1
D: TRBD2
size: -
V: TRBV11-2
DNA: TGTGCCAGCAGCCCTAGGACTAGCGGGGGGGGATACAATGAGCAGTTCTTC
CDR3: CASSPRTSGGGYNEQFF

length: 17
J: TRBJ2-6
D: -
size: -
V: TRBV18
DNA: TGTGCCACCCTCGCTCGGCAGGCAGTCTCGGGGGCCAACGTCCTGACTTTC
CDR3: CATLARQAVSGANVLTF

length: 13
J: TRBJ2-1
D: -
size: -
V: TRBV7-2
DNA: TGTGCCAGCAGCTTTTTCCTCGGCAATGAGCAGTTCTTC
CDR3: CASSFFLGNEQFF

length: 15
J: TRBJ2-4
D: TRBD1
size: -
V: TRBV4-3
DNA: TGCGCCAGCAGCCACATCAGGACAGGGTCAAACATTCAGTACTTC
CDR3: CASSHIRTGSNIQYF

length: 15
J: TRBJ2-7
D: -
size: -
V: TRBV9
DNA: TGTGCCAGCAGCGTAGAGGGACTCCCGTCCTACGAGCAGTACTTC
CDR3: CASSVEGLPSYEQYF

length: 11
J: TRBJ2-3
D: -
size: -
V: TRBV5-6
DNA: TGTGCCAGCAGCTTGGTAGATACGCAGTATTTT
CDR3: CASSLVDTQYF

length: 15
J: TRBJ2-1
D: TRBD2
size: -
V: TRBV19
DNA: TGTGCCAGTAGGCTGGGACTAGCGATTGTCCATGAGCAGTTCTTC
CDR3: CASRLGLAIVHEQFF

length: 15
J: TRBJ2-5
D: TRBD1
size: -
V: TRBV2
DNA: TGTGCCAGCAGGGGGGACAGTCAGTACCAAGAGACCCAGTACTTC
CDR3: CASRGDSQYQETQYF

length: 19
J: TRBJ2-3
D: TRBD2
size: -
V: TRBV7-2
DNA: TGTGCCAGCAGCTTAGCGGGACTAGCGGGGCCCTCGGGCACAGATACGCAGTATTTT
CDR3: CASSLAGLAGPSGTDTQYF

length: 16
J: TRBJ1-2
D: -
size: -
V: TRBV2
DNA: TGTGCCAACGGGGACACACCCCGAATCCCTAACTATGGCTACACCTTC
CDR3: CANGDTPRIPNYGYTF

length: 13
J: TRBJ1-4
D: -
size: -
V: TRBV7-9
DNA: TGTGCCAGCAGCTCTAGAAATAATGAAAAACTGTTTTTT
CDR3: CASSSRNNEKLFF

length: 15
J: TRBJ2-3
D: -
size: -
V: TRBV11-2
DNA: TGTGCCAGCAGCTTGGCAGGGAGGTTACCAGATACGCAGTATTTT
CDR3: CASSLAGRLPDTQYF

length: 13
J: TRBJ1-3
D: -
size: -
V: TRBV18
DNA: TGTGCCAGCTCACCAAAGACGCGAAACACCATATATTTT
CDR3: CASSPKTRNTIYF

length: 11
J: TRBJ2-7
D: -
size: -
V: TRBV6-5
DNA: TGTGCCAGCACCAACAGATACGAGCAGTACTTC
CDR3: CASTNRYEQYF

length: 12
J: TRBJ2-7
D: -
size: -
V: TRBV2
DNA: TGTGCCAGCAGTTATACGGTCCACGAGCAGTACTTC
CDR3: CASSYTVHEQYF

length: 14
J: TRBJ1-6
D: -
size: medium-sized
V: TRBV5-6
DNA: TGTGCCAGCAGCTTTCAGGGTTATAATTCACCCCTCCACTTT
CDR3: CASSFQGYNSPLHF